This T cell receptor beta chain originates from a study of shared clonotypes between healthy human individuals (dated by TCRdb to 2020 to 2021). Some background on the complete study: The cohort comprised a couple of women and a few men aged 18 to 49 years. To increase sequencing depth and limit assay-specific biases, different laboratories used diverse techniques to prepare libraries and sequence TCR repertoires. To estimate repertoire size and how much clonotype sharing occurs between individuals, the study deeply sequenced the blood TCR repertoires of roughly 5 healthy adults. For each donor, CD4 naive and CD4 memory were each given three plates, CD8 naive was given two plates, and CD8 memory was given one plate. Between about 0.8 and 8.9 billion PBMCs per donor were obtained by leukapheresis.

The donors were healthy, HIV-negative adults with no recently reported acute infections or vaccinations. Only Caucasian adults living in Nashville, Tennessee, USA were represented among the donors. CD4+ T cells were enriched by magnetic negative selection, after which naive cells were positively selected on CD45RA and the negative fraction was taken as the memory subset. Blood was collected by leukapheresis, and PBMCs were isolated by Ficoll-Histopaque density gradient centrifugation and then cryopreserved in liquid nitrogen vapor phase. Purity and quantity of every magnetically sorted T cell population were checked by analytical flow cytometry. Genomic DNA was isolated from each sorted fraction and quantified by UV absorbance on a Nanodrop 2000c. Study-wide conclusions, independent of this receptor: Compared with non-shared clonotypes, the clonotypes found in all four sorted-subset donors had higher generation probabilities. Sampling was limited to blood, and TCR repertoires in tissue likely differ from TCR repertoires in blood. Because the study included only a small number of donors, the genetic and exposure-history diversity represented was limited. Incomplete sequencing was indicated by rarefaction of sorted-subset datasets, despite the large sequencing depth. Naive subsets generally had larger estimated clonotype richness than memory subsets. Pairwise subsampling indicated that sequencing depth was expected to affect the degree of clonotype sharing among donors. When a few donors were compared, the shared fraction of clonotypes was around 4.6% for naive CD4, 3.5% for naive CD8, more than 2% for memory CD4, and 0.35% to 0.5% for memory CD8.

On this clone itself: The antigen this receptor binds is unknown. Base-call qualities are not available, and no considerably larger clone is one nucleotide away.

Using the deep immunoSEQ assay, TCR CDR3 regions were amplified from genomic DNA by multiplex PCR. For each cell subset, the extracted genomic DNA was distributed evenly across all wells of several immunoSEQ 96-well plates, and each plate served as one replicate. For sorted subsets, each replicate PCR was loaded with 200 to 250 ng genomic DNA, equivalent to 30,000 or so T cell genomes. Purified libraries were quantified with a Qubit 3.0 fluorometer, sized on a Bioanalyzer 2100, and re-quantified with the KAPA Library Quantification kit. Each immunoSEQ 96-well plate was sequenced on its own single-read 150-cycle Illumina NextSeq 550 flow cell. The published analysis was carried out like this. Because the immunoSEQ output held only junctional sequences and lacked quality scores, the filtering could not match the filtering applied to full-length reads. To assign V/J genes and CDR3, sequences were annotated against IMGT germline references using PyIR, a Python wrapper for IgBLAST v1.9. Any read was removed if the V/J assignment was weak (E-value above 1e-6), the CDR3 was missing, or the read contained stop codons, out-of-frame junctions, or ambiguous translated residues. V3J clonotypes were defined by identical inferred V gene, J gene, and CDR3 amino acid sequence. Percentage overlap between repertoires was calculated by dividing the number of shared unique clonotypes by the size of the smaller repertoire. Three approaches were used to assess repertoire richness: RTK rarefaction, the Chao1 estimator, and Recon v2.1 estimates of unobserved clonotypes. Generation probabilities for all TCRbeta clonotypes obtained by the gDNA method from a handful of donors were computed using OLGA. Entries here come from immuneACCESS through TCRdb and include only in-frame sequences with V and J called. Some clones fail to appear in such tables; in the studies checked, an unresolved V gene covers under half of the shortfall, and the cause of the remainder is unknown. V and J calls and clone size are given by that table; D and trimming were obtained from the DNA. For this sample the table gives about 1 million clones, of which roughly 80% were detected only once. The ten largest clones add up to roughly 1.4% of the sample.

Reading from cysteine to phenylalanine, the CDR3 counts 12 amino acids. The retained sequence is limited to the CDR3, 36 bases, with the frame set at the first base. V and J lose 5 bases and 7 bases, and a span of 10 bases separates them. The specimen sequenced was memory CD4+ T cells sorted from blood. The cell subset or site label here, explained by the study, means: CD45RA-negative fraction. This sequence uses TRBV5-3 and TRBJ1-5, and the D gene may be TRBD1, 5 bases matching. TRBV5-3 is given ORF status, its function remaining uncertain. The sequence was collected from a man between 18 and 29 years old in good health. The DNA sequence reads TGTGCCAGAAGAAGGGGATGGCAGCCCCAGCATTTT. Translated, it reads CARRRGWQPQHF.